This entry concerns a single TCR beta chain. Its antigen is unknown. This sample is part of a study of cytomegalovirus exposure and HLA in healthy donors. Findings of the study overall: A later analysis linked a missense variant in DCLRE1C to the trimming of TCR beta V and J genes. It was likely that a cluster of highly shared sequence variants was a sequencing artifact.

The germline gives CDR1 MDHEN, CDR2 SYDVKM. The CDR3 extends over 14 amino acids. V lost 7 bases and J lost 2; bases outside the gene matches: 7. With 60 Vbeta and 13 Jbeta primers, the PCR was carried out. Data came from immunoSEQ multiplex PCR; TCRdb stores just in-frame clones and leaves some out. Found here are roughly 140,000 clones; the top ten clones hold 0.96%. The sample comprised PBMCs. The clonotype originates from a male donor in good health and CMV-seronegative. The V and J genes are TRBV28 and TRBJ2-7; the match to TRBD1 covers 8 bases. CDR3 in DNA: TGTGCCAGCATAGCACAGGACAGGGCCTACGAGCAGTACTTC. Translation: CASIAQDRAYEQYF.